Sequencing of this TCR beta chain was carried out in a study of vaccination and CD4 T cells after COVID-19. Study as a whole: It was a median around 100 days after diagnosis, with a range of 35 to 161, that post-COVID samples were drawn. The stimulus for the cells was overlapping spike peptides derived from SARS-CoV-2, HCoV-NL63, HCoV-OC43 and HCoV-229E.

The CDR3 contains 15 residues. Germline V CDR1 and CDR2: MNHNS, SASEGT. The junction had 5 bases not matched to a gene; V was cut back by 4 bases and J by 3 bases. Sequenced with the Oncomine TCR Beta short-read assay was DNA taken from cultured CD4+ T cells. Genomic DNA was drawn out of CD4+ T cells grown in culture. MiXCR was run by TCRdb on the PCR reads, yielding one entry per CDR3 protein. In the table there are about 10,000 distinct CDR3 sequences, 55% to 60% of which are singletons. Points on this clonotype: As yet, its antigen is unknown.

Sample treatment: approximately nine-day PBMC culture with coronavirus spike peptide pools or control peptides (ViraFEST assay). Study observations and caveats: For convalescent patients, 304 of the 307 vaccine-specific clones analyzed were classified as spike mono-reactive.

The V and J genes are TRBV6-1 and TRBJ2-3; TRBD2 aligns across 9 bases. The clonotype was recovered from a human donor who had recovered from COVID-19. Material: CD4+ T cells from blood, cultured in vitro. CDR3 sequence reads: CASSASGDFTDTQYF. The CDR3 region has the DNA TGTGCCAGCAGTGCTAGCGGGGACTTTACAGATACGCAGTATTTT.